Each of the 30 T cell receptor beta chains below was sequenced from the same sample in a study of T cell clonotyping in hematopoietic cell transplantation. Profiling relied on immunoSEQ multiplex PCR, and the TCRdb table lists in-frame clones only, not all of them. This sample yields approximately 4,200 clones, of which 90% to 97% are seen a single time; roughly 2.7% belongs to the top ten. The specimen was PBMCs, collected 100 days after allogeneic stem cell transplant. These receptors came from a male patient aged 40-50 years who had an allogeneic stem cell transplant from a related donor, so the T cells may come from the graft donor. Some clones in this sample may be carry-over from other donors' samples.

The table lists this clone with a count of one. This chain connects TRBV19 to TRBJ1-2; D remains ambiguous. The V gene lost 5 bases and the J gene lost 5 bases, with 9 bases spanning the gap. The CDR3 covers 12 residues. The germline CDR1 and CDR2 sequences are LNHDA and SQIVND (reference sequence). This CDR3 reads CASSERLYGYTF. The CDR3 nucleotides are TGTGCCAGTAGTGAGAGGTTATATGGCTACACCTTC.

The V gene is TRBV27, the J gene TRBJ1-1; perhaps TRBD1 as D (5 bases). Per the germline V gene, CDR1 is MNHEY and CDR2 is SMNVEV (reference sequence). V dropped 2 bases and J dropped 2 bases, with 12 bases sitting between them. This CDR3 comprises 15 residues. CDR3 bases: TGTGCCAGCAGTTTACTCGGGGCAGCTAACACTGAAGCTTTCTTT. Encoded protein: CASSLLGAANTEAFF.

The V and J genes are TRBV2 and TRBJ1-2, with D perhaps TRBD1 (5 bases). This CDR3 spans 13 amino acids. V dropped 4 bases and J dropped 8 bases, with 14 bases sitting between them. Germline V gene lookup returns CDR1 SNHLY and CDR2 FYNNEI. CDR3 loop: CASSAAGVNGYTF. In nucleotides, the CDR3 is TGTGCCAGCAGTGCCGCGGGGGTGAACGGCTACACCTTC.

The V call is TRBV25-1, the J call TRBJ1-4, with D perhaps TRBD1 (5 bases). The length of the CDR3 is 13 residues. V was trimmed by 5 bases and J by 5 bases, leaving 9 bases between them. The germline gives CDR1 MGHDK, CDR2 SYGVNS. Here the CDR3 DNA reads TGTGCCAGCAGTTGGGCAGGGAATGAAAAACTGTTTTTT. Translated: CASSWAGNEKLFF.

The chain is built from TRBV30 and TRBJ1-4, with D perhaps TRBD1 (5 bases). With 4 bases removed from V and 7 bases from J, the gap between germline ends came to 10 bases. This CDR3 spans 12 amino acids. In germline, CDR1 is GTSNPN, CDR2 SVGIG (reference sequence). CDR3 region: CAWKGTGEKLFF. For the CDR3, the DNA is TGTGCCTGGAAGGGGACCGGTGAAAAACTGTTTTTT.

The chain employs TRBV30 and TRBJ1-5; 7 bases line up with TRBD1. V lost 1 base, J lost 4 bases, and 4 bases stayed unmatched. CDR3 length: 14 amino acids. Germline V gene data show CDR1 as GTSNPN and CDR2 as SVGIG (reference sequence). The CDR3 reads CAWSAQTGNQPQHF. CDR3 nucleotide sequence: TGTGCCTGGAGTGCCCAGACAGGGAATCAGCCCCAGCATTTT. The full variable domain, its missing parts supplied by reference TRBV30 and TRBJ1-5, is SQTIHQWPATLVQPVGSPLSLECTVEGTSNPNLYWYRQAAGRGLQLLFYSVGIGQISSEVPQNLSASRPQDRQFILSSKKLLLSDSGFYLCAWSAQTGNQPQHFGDGTRLSIL.

The chain carries TRBV10-3 and TRBJ1-2; 7 bases are a match to TRBD1. Per germline, CDR1 ENHRY and CDR2 SYGVKD. The V segment lost 0 bases and the J segment 4 bases; nucleotides outside the gene matches: 20. The CDR3 is 20 amino acids. CDR3 DNA sequence: TGTGCCATCAGTGAGTCGATGTCCCCCAGCCTGACAGGGAGGGGCTATGGCTACACCTTC. Translated: CAISESMSPSLTGRGYGYTF.

The CDR3 region has the DNA TGTGCCAGCAGTTCAGATATCCTAGCGGCTTACGAGCAGTACTTC. The encoded protein is CASSSDILAAYEQYF. This chain connects TRBV6-5 to TRBJ2-7; 7 bases align to TRBD2. CDR1 MNHEY and CDR2 SVGAGI come from the germline V gene. The CDR3 length is 15 residues. V shed 4 bases, J shed 4 bases, and the junction held 10 bases outside the gene matches.

The chain is built from TRBV9 and TRBJ2-5; D is perhaps TRBD1 (6 bases). This CDR3 is built from 14 residues. Trimming took off 4 bases at V and 5 bases at J, with 15 bases between the two ends. The germline CDR1 and CDR2 sequences are SGDLS and YYNGEE. CDR3 sequence: CASSPRQEGETQYF. The CDR3 coding sequence is TGTGCCAGCAGCCCCCGACAGGAAGGGGAGACCCAGTACTTC.

V and J are TRBV14 and TRBJ2-7; TRBD1 might be the D (5 bases). The CDR3 spans 14 residues. Germline V gene data show CDR1 as SGHDN and CDR2 as FVKESK. The V gene lost 0 bases and the J gene lost 2 bases, with 8 bases spanning the gap. Here the CDR3 reads CASSQEARAYEQYF. In DNA form, the CDR3 reads TGTGCCAGCAGCCAAGAAGCCAGGGCCTACGAGCAGTACTTC.

The genes are TRBV5-1 and TRBJ1-4; D is possibly TRBD1 (5 bases). Germline V gene sequence: CDR1 SGHRS, CDR2 YFSETQ. The CDR3 has 14 amino acids. The V end lost 4 bases, the J end lost 7 bases, and 14 bases lay between the germline ends. The CDR3 bases are TGCGCCAGCAGCCTCCCGGGGGGAGGTGAAAAACTGTTTTTT. Translation: CASSLPGGGEKLFF.

This chain links TRBV28 with TRBJ1-2, with TRBD1 as a possible D gene (6 bases). CDR3 length: 17 residues. V was trimmed by 6 bases and J by 4 bases, leaving 24 bases between them. Germline CDR1 reads MDHEN; CDR2 reads SYDVKM. The CDR3 nucleotides read TGTGCCAGCAGCAACACGATTGAACAGGGTCTAATCTATGGCTACACCTTC. This codes for CASSNTIEQGLIYGYTF.

This chain joins TRBV6-5 and TRBJ1-4, with a possible D match to TRBD1 (5 bases). CDR1 MNHEY and CDR2 SVGAGI come from the germline V gene. CDR3 length equals 14 residues. Deletions cut 4 bases from V and 5 bases from J, with 11 bases between. The CDR3 protein is CASSLGRANEKLFF. The CDR3 DNA reads as TGTGCCAGCAGTTTGGGCAGGGCGAATGAAAAACTGTTTTTT.

The V call is TRBV11-3, the J call TRBJ2-5; TRBD2 agrees at 11 bases. The ends lost 4 bases at V and 4 bases at J; junction bases unmatched: 5. CDR3 length: 15 amino acids. Germline values: CDR1 SGHNT, CDR2 YENEEA. This CDR3 is CASSSGLAGGETQYF. The DNA for the CDR3 is TGTGCCAGCAGCTCCGGACTAGCGGGTGGAGAGACCCAGTACTTC.

V and J are TRBV7-2 and TRBJ1-5; a possible D gene is TRBD1 (5 bases). Germline V gives CDR1 SGHTA, CDR2 FQGNSA. CDR3 length: 13 amino acids. Trimming left V 1 base short and J 5 bases short, with 6 bases between. CDR3 loop: CASSLVGDQPQHF. The CDR3 DNA follows: TGTGCCAGCAGCTTAGTAGGGGATCAGCCCCAGCATTTT.

This chain joins TRBV20-1 and TRBJ2-2, with no clear D. The germline V gene encodes CDR1 DFQATT and CDR2 SNEGSKA (reference sequence). Trimming took off 3 bases at V and 6 bases at J, with 5 bases between the two ends. CDR3 length: 11 amino acids. The CDR3 region is CSASRPGELFF. DNA of the CDR3: TGCAGTGCTAGTAGGCCCGGGGAGCTGTTTTTT.

The V call is TRBV2, the J call TRBJ2-1; D possibly corresponds to TRBD2 (6 bases). Trimming shortened V by 6 bases and J by 2 bases, and 11 bases separated the two germline ends. The germline V gene encodes CDR1 SNHLY and CDR2 FYNNEI. The CDR3 is 14 amino acids. The CDR3 is CASRGGGTYNEQFF. CDR3 coding DNA: TGTGCCAGCAGGGGTGGGGGGACCTACAATGAGCAGTTCTTC. Using reference TRBV2 and TRBJ2-1 for the parts outside the CDR3, the full variable domain is EPEVTQTPSHQVTQMGQEVILRCVPISNHLYFYWYRQILGQKVEFLVSFYNNEISEKSEIFDDQFSVERPDGSNFTLKIRSTKLEDSAMYFCASRGGGTYNEQFFGPGTRLTVL.

This chain uses TRBV6-5 with TRBJ2-2; D is perhaps TRBD2 (5 bases). The V gene's germline CDR1 is MNHEY and CDR2 SVGAGI. This CDR3 contains 12 residues. The ends were cut back, 6 bases at V and 6 bases at J, with 8 bases in the middle. The CDR3: CASRMRAGELFF. The CDR3 bases are TGTGCCAGCAGGATGCGGGCCGGGGAGCTGTTTTTT.

The chain employs TRBV5-1 and TRBJ2-2, with 12 bases matching TRBD1. CDR3 length equals 16 residues. Per germline, CDR1 SGHRS and CDR2 YFSETQ. V gave up 6 bases and J gave up 6 bases; unmatched junction bases: 9. The CDR3 region has the DNA TGCGCCAGCACCAGGATCGGGACAGGGGGCCCCGGGGAGCTGTTTTTT. Its protein is CASTRIGTGGPGELFF.

CDR3 DNA sequence: TGCGCCAGCAAGGGTAACTATGGCTACACCTTC. Translated: CASKGNYGYTF. This chain uses TRBV10-1 with TRBJ1-2; D is unclear. Trimming shortened V by 7 bases and J by 1 base, and 4 bases separated the two germline ends. This CDR3 comprises 11 residues. The germline CDR1 and CDR2 sequences are WNHNN and SYGVQD (reference sequence).

This clone came up a few times. The chain joins TRBV7-9 to TRBJ1-1; tentatively, D is TRBD1 (6 bases). Trimming left V 1 base short and J 1 base short, with 10 bases between. CDR3 size: 15 residues. Germline V lookup: CDR1 SEHNR, CDR2 FQNEAQ (reference sequence). CDR3 loop: CASSLVGRGNTEAFF. The CDR3 nucleotides are TGTGCCAGCAGCTTAGTGGGCAGGGGGAACACTGAAGCTTTCTTT.

The chain is built from TRBV7-9 and TRBJ1-3; D is possibly TRBD1 (6 bases). The germline V gene has CDR1 SEHNR and CDR2 FQNEAQ (reference sequence). The V and J ends lost 5 bases and 7 bases respectively, with 18 bases between them. The CDR3 has 15 residues. The CDR3 spells CASSQQGSLRNTIYF. CDR3 nucleotides: TGTGCCAGCAGCCAACAGGGCTCCCTACGGAACACCATATATTTT. The full variable domain, in which reference TRBV7-9 and TRBJ1-3 provide the parts outside the CDR3, is DTGVSQNPRHKITKRGQNVTFRCDPISEHNRLYWYRQTLGQGPEFLTYFQNEAQLEKSRLLSDRFSAERPKGSFSTLEIQRTEQGDSAMYLCASSQQGSLRNTIYFGEGSWLTVV.

The chain uses TRBV21-1 and TRBJ2-3; the table's D gene call, TRBD2, was not cross checked with the DNA. TRBV21-1 is reported as a pseudogene. The CDR3 has 12 residues. CDR3 sequence (DNA): TGTGCCAGCAGCAAACGGGTAGATACGCAGTATTTT. This gives the protein CASSKRVDTQYF.

The chain employs TRBV19 and TRBJ2-7; 8 positions match TRBD2. The CDR3 length is 14 residues. Germline trimming cut 7 bases from V and 2 bases from J; bases unmatched to any gene: 7. Germline V gives CDR1 LNHDA, CDR2 SQIVND (reference sequence). CDR3 nucleotides: TGTGCCAGTACCCCGGGGGGGCTTACCTACGAGCAGTACTTC. Its translation is CASTPGGLTYEQYF. Full variable domain (missing parts from reference TRBV19 and TRBJ2-7): DGGITQSPKYLFRKEGQNVTLSCEQNLNHDAMYWYRQDPGQGLRLIYYSQIVNDFQKGDIAEGYSVSREKKESFPLTVTSAQKNPTAFYLCASTPGGLTYEQYFGPGTRLTVT.

The V call is TRBV7-9, the J call TRBJ1-6; 9 bases agree with TRBD1. Per the germline V gene, CDR1 is SEHNR and CDR2 is FQNEAQ (reference sequence). V lost 4 bases and J lost 7; bases outside the gene matches: 11. The CDR3 runs 17 residues. The CDR3 is CASSSHTWTGVNSPLHF. In DNA, the CDR3 is TGTGCCAGCAGCTCCCATACTTGGACAGGGGTGAATTCACCCCTCCACTTT.

This clone was counted once. The chain combines TRBV2 with TRBJ2-3; D may be TRBD2 (5 bases). The V and J ends lost 6 bases and 0 bases respectively, with 10 bases between them. The germline V gene encodes CDR1 SNHLY and CDR2 FYNNEI. The CDR3 runs 14 residues. DNA for the CDR3: TGTGCCAGCAGCCCGGGGTTGAGCACAGATACGCAGTATTTT. Its protein product is CASSPGLSTDTQYF.

This chain connects TRBV29-1 to TRBJ1-1; a weak D match, TRBD1 (5 bases). V was clipped by 3 bases and J by 3 bases, with 14 bases between them. In germline, CDR1 is SQVTM, CDR2 ANQGSEA. The length of the CDR3 is 14 residues. The CDR3 sequence: CSVEEHQGYTEAFF. In DNA, the CDR3 is TGCAGCGTTGAGGAGCACCAGGGATACACTGAAGCTTTCTTT.

The V and J genes are TRBV19 and TRBJ1-5, with D tentatively TRBD1 (5 bases). Germline V lookup: CDR1 LNHDA, CDR2 SQIVND (reference sequence). V was trimmed by 6 bases and J by 0 bases, leaving 12 bases between them. The length of the CDR3 is 15 residues. In DNA, the CDR3 is TGTGCCAGTAGGGAACAGGTTTATAGCAATCAGCCCCAGCATTTT. Translation: CASREQVYSNQPQHF. The full variable domain, its missing parts supplied by reference TRBV19 and TRBJ1-5, is DGGITQSPKYLFRKEGQNVTLSCEQNLNHDAMYWYRQDPGQGLRLIYYSQIVNDFQKGDIAEGYSVSREKKESFPLTVTSAQKNPTAFYLCASREQVYSNQPQHFGDGTRLSIL.

V gene TRBV11-2 combines with J gene TRBJ1-5; D gene ambiguous. V dropped 4 bases and J dropped 4 bases, with 8 bases sitting between them. CDR1 is SGHAT, CDR2 FQNNGV, per germline. The length of the CDR3 is 13 residues. CDR3: CASSSFGNQPQHF. As DNA, the CDR3 is TGTGCCAGCAGCTCATTCGGGAATCAGCCCCAGCATTTT.

CDR3 nucleotide sequence: TGTGCCAGCAGCTTAGCGCGTACCAATGTTCATCGCGGCTACACCTTC. Translation: CASSLARTNVHRGYTF. V and J are TRBV7-8 and TRBJ1-2, with D unresolved. Trimming stripped 0 bases from V and 8 bases from J, with 19 bases between. From germline, CDR1 is SGHVS and CDR2 FQNEAQ. This CDR3 is 16 amino acids long.